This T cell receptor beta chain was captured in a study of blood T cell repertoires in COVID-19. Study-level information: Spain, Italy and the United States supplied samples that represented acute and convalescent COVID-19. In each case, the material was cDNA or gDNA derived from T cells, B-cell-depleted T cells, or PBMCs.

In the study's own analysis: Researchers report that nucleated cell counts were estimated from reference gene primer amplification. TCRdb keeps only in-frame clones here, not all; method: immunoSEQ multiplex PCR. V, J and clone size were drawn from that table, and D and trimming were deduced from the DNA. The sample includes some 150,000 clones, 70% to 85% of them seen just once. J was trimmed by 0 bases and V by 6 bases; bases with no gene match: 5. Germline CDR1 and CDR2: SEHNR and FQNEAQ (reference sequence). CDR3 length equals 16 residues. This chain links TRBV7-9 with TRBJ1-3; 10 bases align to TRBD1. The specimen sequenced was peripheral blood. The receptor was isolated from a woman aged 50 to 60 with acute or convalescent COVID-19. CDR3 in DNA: TGTGCCAGCAGGTCCGGGACAGGGGTCTCTGGAAACACCATATATTTT. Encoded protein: CASRSGTGVSGNTIYF.